Reported below is one T cell receptor (beta chain). Its target is not known. This entry belongs to a study of beta chain features in type 1 diabetes. Study-wide context: On cell yields, gender and age, patients and healthy donors were similar. All samples combined gave just under 110 million sorted cells for examination. General study points: High TCR expression in some cells could lead to their over-representation in cDNA sequencing. Shortening that was moderate but significant affected the TCRB CDR3s of Type 1 diabetes patients in all four CD4+ subsets.

The V end was cut by 2 bases, the J end by 2 bases, with 16 bases between. CDR1 and CDR2 (germline): KGHSH, LQKENI. CDR3 length equals 16 residues. Investigators reverse transcribed all isolated RNA, so they sequenced expressed TCRB transcripts. The repertoire was sequenced with immunoSEQ multiplex PCR; TCRdb's copy has only in-frame clones and lacks some. This repertoire shows around 710,000 clones, approximately 13% found once; its top ten account for over 0.1%. The chain combines TRBV18 with TRBJ2-7; D might be TRBD1 or TRBD2, each matching 5 bases. This TCR was recovered from a man in his thirties or forties with type 1 diabetes. Sequenced input: naive CD4+ T cells from blood. The CDR3 region is CASSPGTATLPYEQYF. CDR3 nucleotides: TGTGCCAGCTCACCAGGGACCGCTACGCTACCCTACGAGCAGTACTTC.